Shown below are 7 T cell receptor beta chains from a single sample sequenced in a study of cytomegalovirus exposure and HLA in healthy donors. Researchers ran the PCR with 60 Vbeta and 13 Jbeta primers. Data came from immunoSEQ multiplex PCR; TCRdb stores just in-frame clones and leaves some out. The sample carries 55,000 to 75,000 clones, around 87% recorded once. Sequencing input: PBMCs. These receptors came from a man aged 18 to 35 in good health and CMV-seronegative.

The CDR3 sequence is CASSDRGADKNIQYF. CDR3 in DNA: TGCGCCAGCAGTGACAGGGGGGCCGACAAAAACATTCAGTACTTC. The rearrangement uses TRBV10-2 and TRBJ2-4; perhaps TRBD1 as D (7 bases). Trimming took 3 bases from V and 3 from J, leaving 12 bases between them. The germline gives CDR1 WSHSY, CDR2 SAAADI. The CDR3 totals 15 residues.

The chain has TRBV13 and TRBJ2-5, with D possibly TRBD2 on 5 matching bases. This CDR3 has 15 amino acids. V dropped 6 bases and J dropped 0 bases, with 14 bases sitting between them. In germline, CDR1 is PRHDT, CDR2 FYEKMQ (reference sequence). CDR3 bases: TGTGCCAGCAGTCCGGGAACCTCGTACCAAGAGACCCAGTACTTC. The encoded protein is CASSPGTSYQETQYF.

The V and J genes are TRBV11-2 and TRBJ2-3, with 7 positions matching TRBD2. CDR1 is SGHAT and CDR2 is FQNNGV in the germline V gene. The V and J ends lost 4 bases and 4 bases, in that order; junction bases with no gene match: 5. This CDR3 has 14 amino acids. The CDR3 here is CASSSGTTPDTQYF. CDR3 bases: TGTGCCAGCAGCTCCGGGACTACGCCAGATACGCAGTATTTT.

The chain has TRBV30 and TRBJ1-5; maybe TRBD1 (5 bases). CDR1 is GTSNPN and CDR2 is SVGIG in the germline V gene (reference sequence). The CDR3 runs to 16 residues. Trimming pared 3 bases from V and 3 bases from J, leaving 18 bases between. CDR3 region: CAWSRFSRAFNQPQHF. The CDR3 DNA follows: TGTGCCTGGAGCCGTTTCTCCAGGGCTTTCAATCAGCCCCAGCATTTT.

This clone occurred a few times. The chain is built from TRBV6-1 and TRBJ1-4, with a possible D match to TRBD1 (5 bases). The CDR3 sequence is 15 residues long. V was clipped by 1 base and J by 8 bases, with 14 bases between them. Germline CDR1 is MNHNS and CDR2 is SASEGT. The CDR3 sequence is CASSEGGSLGEKLFF. DNA of the CDR3: TGTGCCAGCAGTGAAGGGGGCAGCCTAGGAGAAAAACTGTTTTTT.

This clone was counted once. The V gene is TRBV14, the J gene TRBJ2-7, with TRBD1 identical over 9 bases. Trimming took 4 bases from V and 2 from J; bases not matched to a gene: 3. CDR3 length: 14 residues. Germline CDR1 reads SGHDN; CDR2 reads FVKESK. The CDR3 DNA reads TGTGCCAGCAGCCCCTGGACAGGGGCCTACGAGCAGTACTTC. It encodes CASSPWTGAYEQYF. Using reference TRBV14 and TRBJ2-7 for the parts outside the CDR3, the full variable domain is EAGVTQFPSHSVIEKGQTVTLRCDPISGHDNLYWYRRVMGKEIKFLLHFVKESKQDESGMPNNRFLAERTGGTYSTLKVQPAELEDSGVYFCASSPWTGAYEQYFGPGTRLTVT.

This sequence joins TRBV2 and TRBJ1-6; 7 bases map to TRBD1. The CDR3 covers 15 residues. The junction had 8 bases not matched to a gene; V was cut back by 3 bases and J by 9 bases. Germline V lookup: CDR1 SNHLY, CDR2 FYNNEI. The CDR3 protein is CASSDGQGESSPLHF. The CDR3 DNA sequence: TGTGCCAGCAGTGATGGTCAGGGGGAGAGTTCACCCCTCCACTTT.